These 12 T cell receptor beta chains were sequenced from one sample in a study of T cells after yellow fever vaccination. One entry per CDR3 protein, called by TCRdb with MiXCR from the 5' RACE reads. The sample consists of some 320,000 distinct CDR3 sequences, over 3.5% of them appearing once. Here the sequenced sample was PBMCs, taken 5 days after the yellow fever booster vaccination. These receptors all stem from a man between 18 and 29 years old who received the YFV17D yellow fever vaccine.

The chain is built from TRBV4-3 and TRBJ2-2, with 12 bases that match TRBD2. The J segment lost 6 bases and the V segment lost 0 bases, leaving 2 bases of the junction unmatched. The CDR3 contains 16 residues. Germline-derived CDR1 and CDR2 are LGHNA and YSLEER. CDR3 protein: CASSQDLAGGPGELFF. In DNA, the CDR3 is TGCGCCAGCAGCCAAGATCTAGCGGGGGGGCCCGGGGAGCTGTTTTTT.

This clonotype was counted only a few times. This sequence joins TRBV11-3 and TRBJ1-1, with 7 bases matching TRBD1. CDR1 is SGHNT and CDR2 is YENEEA in the germline V gene. V lost 5 bases, J lost 3 bases, and 6 bases stayed unmatched. The CDR3 has 14 residues. CDR3 nucleotides: TGTGCCAGCAGCAAAACTACAGGGGACACTGAAGCTTTCTTT. It codes for CASSKTTGDTEAFF.

The chain joins TRBV4-2 to TRBJ1-2; weak D call: TRBD1 (5 bases). CDR1 LGHNA and CDR2 YNFKEQ come from the germline V gene. Trimming left V 0 bases short and J 4 bases short, with 9 bases between. The CDR3 sequence is 14 residues long. In nucleotides, the CDR3 is TGTGCCAGCAGCCAAGAAAAGGGACTCTATGGCTACACCTTC. This gives the protein CASSQEKGLYGYTF.

This clonotype was seen more than once but under ten times. The gene calls are TRBV7-9 and TRBJ2-5, with D maybe TRBD2 (6 bases). Germline CDR1 is SEHNR and CDR2 is FQNEAQ (reference sequence). The CDR3 consists of 13 residues. V lost 5 bases to trimming and J lost 5 bases, with 12 bases between them. The CDR3, as DNA: TGTGCCAGCAGCGGACTACTGGGGGAGACCCAGTACTTC. Translated, it gives CASSGLLGETQYF.

The genes are TRBV6-5 and TRBJ1-1; D perhaps matches TRBD1 (5 bases). Between the trimmed V and J ends, which lost 7 bases and 7 bases, there was a span of 10 bases. This CDR3 contains 11 residues. CDR1 MNHEY and CDR2 SVGAGI come from the germline V gene. In DNA form, the CDR3 reads TGTGCCAGCATCTTGGGGGGTGAAGCTTTCTTT. Its translation is CASILGGEAFF.

This clonotype was recorded many times. This chain connects TRBV4-2 to TRBJ2-5, with 8 bases aligning to TRBD1. Germline CDR1 reads LGHNA; CDR2 reads YNFKEQ. V shed 4 bases and J 7 bases; nucleotides not matched to a gene: 23. This CDR3 is built from 19 residues. In DNA, the CDR3 is TGTGCCAGCAGCCCAGGGGGCCTCGGTTTTCGCGGGGTACTTAGGACCCAGTACTTC. Its protein product is CASSPGGLGFRGVLRTQYF.

The V call is TRBV5-1, the J call TRBJ2-6; D perhaps matches TRBD1 (6 bases). Trimming took 4 bases from V and 0 from J, leaving 17 bases between them. Germline loops: CDR1 SGHRS, CDR2 YFSETQ. The CDR3 totals 18 residues. In DNA, the CDR3 is TGCGCCAGCAGCCCAGGACAGCTAGATACCTCTGGGGCCAACGTCCTGACTTTC. It yields the protein CASSPGQLDTSGANVLTF.

The table lists this clonotype with many counts. V gene TRBV7-9 combines with J gene TRBJ1-6; D call uncertain. Trimming cost V 1 base and J 12 bases, with 7 bases left between them. The CDR3 runs 12 residues. CDR1 and CDR2 from the germline V gene are SEHNR and FQNEAQ (reference sequence). The CDR3 here is CASSLEFGPLHF. The CDR3 nucleotides read TGTGCCAGCAGCTTAGAGTTTGGACCCCTCCACTTT.

The chain couples TRBV12-5 to TRBJ1-2, with D unresolved. The V end lost 6 bases, the J end lost 8 bases, and 10 bases lay between the germline ends. CDR3 length: 11 amino acids. The germline V gene encodes CDR1 LGHNT and CDR2 FRNRAP. CDR3 residues: CASGKEVGYTF. The DNA for the CDR3 is TGTGCTAGTGGCAAGGAGGTGGGCTACACCTTC.

This clonotype was seen repeatedly, ten times or more. The V call is TRBV20-1, the J call TRBJ1-1; D not resolved. V was pared by 0 bases and J by 1 base, with 9 bases between. Germline lookup yields CDR1 DFQATT and CDR2 SNEGSKA (reference sequence). This CDR3 is 14 amino acids long. Written as DNA, the CDR3 is TGCAGTGCTAGAGATGCAGGCAAGAACACTGAAGCTTTCTTT. Protein: CSARDAGKNTEAFF.

In its sample, this clonotype was seen a few times. The chain couples TRBV15 to TRBJ1-2; no clear D. The germline V gene has CDR1 LNHNV and CDR2 YYDKDF (reference sequence). The CDR3 is made up of 17 amino acids. Trimming took 0 bases from V and 0 from J, leaving 14 bases between them. CDR3 DNA sequence: TGTGCCACCAGCAGAGATAGTGGCGGGGAAGCTAACTATGGCTACACCTTC. Its translation is CATSRDSGGEANYGYTF.

The table lists this clonotype with many counts. The V and J genes are TRBV5-1 and TRBJ2-3; unclear D gene. From germline, CDR1 is SGHRS and CDR2 YFSETQ. CDR3 length: 14 residues. V lost 4 bases and J lost 0, with 9 bases in between. DNA of the CDR3: TGCGCCAGCAGCCCCAACTTCAGCACAGATACGCAGTATTTT. Protein sequence: CASSPNFSTDTQYF.